Below, one T cell receptor (beta chain) is given with its context. Its antigen is still unknown. Time point indicated: newly diagnosed GD, antithyroid drugs for less than 3 months. Scientists built the TCR library using RNA that was extracted from PBMCs. American Thyroid Association guidelines were used to diagnose Graves' disease. Construction of the TCR beta libraries employed iRepertoire HTBI primers in conjunction with Arm-PCR of CDR3 regions. As handled by the study authors: Throughout the samples, researchers identified 60 to 70 TRBV and approximately 14 TRBJ segments. TCRdb re-called the multiplex PCR reads with MiXCR, one entry per CDR3 protein. TCRdb's processing, not the authors' own work, is the source of the V and J calls. The sample holds about 320,000 distinct CDR3 sequences, about a sixth seen once. The source of the sample is a study of regulatory T cells in long-lasting Graves disease. Findings of the study overall: Owing to a sample size that was small, accuracy may have been reduced.

The sequence came from a female donor with Graves disease. The sequences come from peripheral blood mononuclear cells (PBMCs), collected at new diagnosis, from a patient treated with antithyroid drugs.

The chain's CDR3 is CASSYRTGGQETQYF. CDR3 in DNA: TGCGCCAGCAGCTATAGGACAGGGGGCCAAGAGACCCAGTACTTC. The chain recombines TRBV5-1 with TRBJ2-5; 10 bases align to TRBD1. Germline V gives CDR1 SGHRS, CDR2 YFSETQ. This CDR3 spans 15 amino acids. With 3 bases clipped from V and 1 base from J, the junction kept 3 bases outside the gene matches.